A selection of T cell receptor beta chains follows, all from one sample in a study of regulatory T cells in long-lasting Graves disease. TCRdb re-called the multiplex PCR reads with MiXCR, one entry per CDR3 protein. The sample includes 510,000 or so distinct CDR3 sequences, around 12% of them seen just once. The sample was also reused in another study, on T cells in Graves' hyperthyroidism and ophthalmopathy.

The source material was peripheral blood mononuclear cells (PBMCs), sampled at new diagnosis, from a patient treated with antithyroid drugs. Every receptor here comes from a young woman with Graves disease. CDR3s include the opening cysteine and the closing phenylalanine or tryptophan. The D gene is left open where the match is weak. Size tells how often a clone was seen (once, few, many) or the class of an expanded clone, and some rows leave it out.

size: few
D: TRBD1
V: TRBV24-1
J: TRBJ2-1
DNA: TGTGCCACCAGTGACTCAACCGGGACAGGGGCCTACAATGAGCAGTTCTTC
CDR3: CATSDSTGTGAYNEQFF

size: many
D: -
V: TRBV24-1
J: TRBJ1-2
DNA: TGTGCCACCAGTGACCTCGGACGGAATGGCTACACCTTC
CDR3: CATSDLGRNGYTF

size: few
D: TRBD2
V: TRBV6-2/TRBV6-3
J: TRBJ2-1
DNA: TGTGCCAGCAGTTACCGACTAGCGGAGCAGTTCTTC
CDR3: CASSYRLAEQFF

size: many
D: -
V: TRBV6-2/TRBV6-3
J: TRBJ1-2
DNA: TGTGCCAGCAGTTACAGTAGGAAAAACTATGGCTACACCTTC
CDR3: CASSYSRKNYGYTF

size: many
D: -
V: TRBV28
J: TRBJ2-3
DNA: TGTGCCAGCAGTTGGGGGTCTAGACCGTATACGCAGTATTTT
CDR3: CASSWGSRPYTQYF

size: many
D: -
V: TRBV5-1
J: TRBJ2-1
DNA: TGCGCCAGCAGCTTCCCGGGGAATGAGCAGTTCTTC
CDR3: CASSFPGNEQFF

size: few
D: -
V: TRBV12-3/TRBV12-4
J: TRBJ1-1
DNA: TGTGCCAGCAGCTTATCCGGGGGTTACACTGAAGCTTTCTTT
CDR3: CASSLSGGYTEAFF

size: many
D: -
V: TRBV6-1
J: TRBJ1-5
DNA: TGTGCCGTCACACGACGAGGGGGGCTGCCCCAGGTCCCCCAGCATTTT
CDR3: CAVTRRGGLPQVPQHF

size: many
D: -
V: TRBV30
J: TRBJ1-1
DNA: TGTGCCTGGAGTCCATCGGACTGGTCTGAAGCTTTCTTT
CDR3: CAWSPSDWSEAFF

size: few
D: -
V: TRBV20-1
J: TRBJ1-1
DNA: TGCAGTGCTAGACCCCCGGGACGGGTGAACACTGAAGCTTCCTTT
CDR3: CSARPPGRVNTEASF

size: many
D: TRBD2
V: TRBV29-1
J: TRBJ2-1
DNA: TGCAGCGTTGGGCGCCTAGCGGGAGAAGCCTACAATGAGCAGTTCTTC
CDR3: CSVGRLAGEAYNEQFF

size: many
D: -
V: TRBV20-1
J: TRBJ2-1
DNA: TGCAGTGCTAGAGCGATAGAAGCGGGCCTCTCCTACAATGAGCAGTTCTTC
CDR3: CSARAIEAGLSYNEQFF

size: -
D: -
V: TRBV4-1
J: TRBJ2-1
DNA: TGCGCCAGCAGCCATGCCGGAGCGCGGGACTGGAAGTACAATGAGCAGTTCTTC
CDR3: CASSHAGARDWKYNEQFF

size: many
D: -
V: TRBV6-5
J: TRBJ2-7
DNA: TGTGCCAGCAGTTACTCGCCGGGGGTCTACGAGCAGTACTTC
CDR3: CASSYSPGVYEQYF

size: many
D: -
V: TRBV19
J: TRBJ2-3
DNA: TGTGCCAGTAGTAACGCCCCGGAGGGGGCTAAATCAGATACGCAGTATTTT
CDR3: CASSNAPEGAKSDTQYF

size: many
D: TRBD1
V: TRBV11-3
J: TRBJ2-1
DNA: TGTGCCAGCAGCGAGGGACAGTCCTCGAATGAGCAGTTCTTC
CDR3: CASSEGQSSNEQFF

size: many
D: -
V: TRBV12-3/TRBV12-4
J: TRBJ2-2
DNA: TGTGCCAGCAGTTTAATCACCGGGAGAACGGCCGGGGAGCTGTTTTTT
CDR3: CASSLITGRTAGELFF

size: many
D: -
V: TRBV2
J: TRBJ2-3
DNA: TGTGCCAGCAGTTCCCTAACTTTAGTCGATGGGCAGTATTTT
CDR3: CASSSLTLVDGQYF

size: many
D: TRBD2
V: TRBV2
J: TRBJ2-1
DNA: TGTGCCAGCAAGGGGACTAGCGGCTCCTACAATGAGCAGTTCTTC
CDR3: CASKGTSGSYNEQFF

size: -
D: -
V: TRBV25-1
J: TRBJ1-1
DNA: TGTGCCAGCAGTGGAGATGAAGCTTTCTTT
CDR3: CASSGDEAFF

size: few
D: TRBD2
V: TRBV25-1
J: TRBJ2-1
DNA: TGTGCCAGCAGTGAATCCAAGCGGGGGAACAATGAGCAGTTCTTC
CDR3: CASSESKRGNNEQFF

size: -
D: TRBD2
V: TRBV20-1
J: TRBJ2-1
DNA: TGCAGTGCTAGCCCTGGACTAGCGGGATTTTACAATGAGCAGTTCTTC
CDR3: CSASPGLAGFYNEQFF

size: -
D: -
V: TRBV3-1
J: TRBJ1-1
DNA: TGTGCCAGCAGCCAATTGGACAGGAACACTGAAGCTTTCTTT
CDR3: CASSQLDRNTEAFF

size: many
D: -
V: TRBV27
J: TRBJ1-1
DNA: TGTGCCAGCAGTTTTGGCAGGGGTAGGGACACTGAAGCTTTCTTT
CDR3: CASSFGRGRDTEAFF

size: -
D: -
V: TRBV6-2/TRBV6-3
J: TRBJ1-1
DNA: TGTGCCAGCAGTGAGGGGGGGTGGACTGAAGCTTTCTTT
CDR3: CASSEGGWTEAFF

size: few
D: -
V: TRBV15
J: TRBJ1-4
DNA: TGTGCCACCAGCAGAGGGGCCACTAATGAAAAACTGTTTTTT
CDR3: CATSRGATNEKLFF

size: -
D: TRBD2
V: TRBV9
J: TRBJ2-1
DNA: TGTGCCAGCAGCGCGGGGAGGGGCTCCTACAATGAGCAGTTCTTC
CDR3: CASSAGRGSYNEQFF

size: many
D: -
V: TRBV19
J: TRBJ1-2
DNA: TGTGCCATTAAGGACAGAATCTATGGCTACACCTTC
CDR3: CAIKDRIYGYTF

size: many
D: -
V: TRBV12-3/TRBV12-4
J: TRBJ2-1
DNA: TGTGCCAGCAGTTTTGGGCGAGAGCAGTTCTTC
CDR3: CASSFGREQFF

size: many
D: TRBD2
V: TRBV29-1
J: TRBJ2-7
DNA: TGCAGCGTTGGTACTAGCGGGAAGGCGGGCGAGCAGTACTTC
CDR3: CSVGTSGKAGEQYF

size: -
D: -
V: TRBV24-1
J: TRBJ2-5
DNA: TGTGCCACCAGTGCCCAGGGGCCGAGGGAGACCCAGTACTTC
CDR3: CATSAQGPRETQYF

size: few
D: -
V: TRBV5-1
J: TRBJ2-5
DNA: TGCGCCAGCACCAAGATTCCCCTGGGAGAGACCCAGTACTTC
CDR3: CASTKIPLGETQYF

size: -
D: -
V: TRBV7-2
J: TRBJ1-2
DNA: TGTGCCAGCAGCTTAACCTCCCAGGGGCCCTTCCACTATGGCTACACCTTC
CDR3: CASSLTSQGPFHYGYTF

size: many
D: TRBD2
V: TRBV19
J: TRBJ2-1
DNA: TGTGCCAGTACCTCTCTGGGCGGGAGGGCCTACAATGAGCAGTTCTTC
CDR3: CASTSLGGRAYNEQFF

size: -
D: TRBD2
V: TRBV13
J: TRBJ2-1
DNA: TGTGCCAGCAGCTTGTTGTCTAGCGGTGAGCAGTTCTTC
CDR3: CASSLLSSGEQFF

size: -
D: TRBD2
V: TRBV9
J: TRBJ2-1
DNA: TGTGCCAGCAGCTACTCTAGCGGGAGGGAGAATGAGCAGTTCTTC
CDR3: CASSYSSGRENEQFF